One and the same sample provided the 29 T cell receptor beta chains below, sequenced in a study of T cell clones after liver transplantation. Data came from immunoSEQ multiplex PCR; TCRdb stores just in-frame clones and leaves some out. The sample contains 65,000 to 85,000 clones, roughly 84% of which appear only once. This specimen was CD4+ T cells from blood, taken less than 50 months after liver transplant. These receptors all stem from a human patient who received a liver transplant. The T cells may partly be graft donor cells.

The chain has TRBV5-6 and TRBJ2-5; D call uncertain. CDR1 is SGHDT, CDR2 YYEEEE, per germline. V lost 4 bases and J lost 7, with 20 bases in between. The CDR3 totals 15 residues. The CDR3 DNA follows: TGTGCCAGCAGCCCTGGTCACAGCCCAGTTGGGACCCAGTACTTC. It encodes CASSPGHSPVGTQYF. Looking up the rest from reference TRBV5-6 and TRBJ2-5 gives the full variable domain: DAGVTQSPTHLIKTRGQQVTLRCSPKSGHDTVSWYQQALGQGPQFIFQYYEEEERQRGNFPDRFSGHQFPNYSSELNVNALLLGDSALYLCASSPGHSPVGTQYFGPGTRLLVL.

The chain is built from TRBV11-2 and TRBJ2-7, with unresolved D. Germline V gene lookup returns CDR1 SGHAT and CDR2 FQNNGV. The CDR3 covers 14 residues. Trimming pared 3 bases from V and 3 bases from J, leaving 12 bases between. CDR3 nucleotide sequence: TGTGCCAGCAGCTTGGGAAACATCAACTACGAGCAGTACTTC. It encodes CASSLGNINYEQYF.

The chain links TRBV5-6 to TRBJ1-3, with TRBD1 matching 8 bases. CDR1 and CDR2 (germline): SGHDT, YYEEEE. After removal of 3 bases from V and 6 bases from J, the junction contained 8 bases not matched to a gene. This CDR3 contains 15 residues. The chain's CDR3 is CASSWRTGNTNTIYF. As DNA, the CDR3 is TGTGCCAGCAGCTGGAGGACAGGGAACACAAACACCATATATTTT. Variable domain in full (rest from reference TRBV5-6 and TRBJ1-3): DAGVTQSPTHLIKTRGQQVTLRCSPKSGHDTVSWYQQALGQGPQFIFQYYEEEERQRGNFPDRFSGHQFPNYSSELNVNALLLGDSALYLCASSWRTGNTNTIYFGEGSWLTVV.

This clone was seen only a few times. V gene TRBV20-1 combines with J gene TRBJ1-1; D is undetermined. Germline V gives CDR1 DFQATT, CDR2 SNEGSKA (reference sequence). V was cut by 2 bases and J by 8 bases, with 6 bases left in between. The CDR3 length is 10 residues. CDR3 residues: CSARRVEAFF. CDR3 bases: TGCAGTGCTAGACGGGTAGAAGCTTTCTTT.

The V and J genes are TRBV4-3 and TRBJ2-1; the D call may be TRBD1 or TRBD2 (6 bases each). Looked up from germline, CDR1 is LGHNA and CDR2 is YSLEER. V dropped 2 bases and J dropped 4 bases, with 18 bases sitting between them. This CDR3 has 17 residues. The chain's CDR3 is CASSQSAGGLRYNEQFF. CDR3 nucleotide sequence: TGCGCCAGCAGCCAATCTGCCGGGGGCCTGAGATACAATGAGCAGTTCTTC.

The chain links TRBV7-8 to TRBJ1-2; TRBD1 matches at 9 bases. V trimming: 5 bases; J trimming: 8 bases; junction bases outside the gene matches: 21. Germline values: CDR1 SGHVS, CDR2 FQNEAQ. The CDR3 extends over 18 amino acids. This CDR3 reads CASSPTKTGWTGVGGYTF. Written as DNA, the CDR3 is TGTGCCAGCAGCCCCACCAAAACCGGGTGGACAGGGGTTGGAGGCTACACCTTC.

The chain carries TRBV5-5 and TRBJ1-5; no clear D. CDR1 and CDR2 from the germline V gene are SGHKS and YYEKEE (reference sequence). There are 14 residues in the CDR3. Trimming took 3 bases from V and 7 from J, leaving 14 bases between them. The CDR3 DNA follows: TGTGCCAGCAGCTCCCGAGCAATTGACCAGCCCCAGCATTTT. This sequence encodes CASSSRAIDQPQHF.

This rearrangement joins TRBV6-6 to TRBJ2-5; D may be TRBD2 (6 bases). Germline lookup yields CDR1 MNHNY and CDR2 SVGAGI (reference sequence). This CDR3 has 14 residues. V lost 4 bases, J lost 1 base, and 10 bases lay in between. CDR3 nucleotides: TGTGCCAGCAGTTCGGCTAGCGCCCAAGAGACCCAGTACTTC. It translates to CASSSASAQETQYF.

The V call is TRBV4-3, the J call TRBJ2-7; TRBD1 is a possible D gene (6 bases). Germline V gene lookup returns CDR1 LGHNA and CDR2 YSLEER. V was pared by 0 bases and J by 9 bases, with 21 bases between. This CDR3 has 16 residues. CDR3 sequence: CASSQESGRGPSGQYF. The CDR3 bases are TGCGCCAGCAGCCAAGAAAGCGGCAGGGGACCCTCGGGGCAGTACTTC.

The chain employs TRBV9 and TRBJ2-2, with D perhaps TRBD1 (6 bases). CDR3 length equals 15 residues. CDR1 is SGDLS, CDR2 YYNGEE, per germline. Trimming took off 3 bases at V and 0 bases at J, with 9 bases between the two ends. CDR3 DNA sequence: TGTGCCAGCAGCGCAGGGACAACGAACACCGGGGAGCTGTTTTTT. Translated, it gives CASSAGTTNTGELFF.

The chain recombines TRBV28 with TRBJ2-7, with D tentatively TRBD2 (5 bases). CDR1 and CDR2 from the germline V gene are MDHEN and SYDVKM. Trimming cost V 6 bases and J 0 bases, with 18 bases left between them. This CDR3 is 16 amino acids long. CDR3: CASRPRTHSSSYEQYF. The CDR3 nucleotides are TGTGCCAGCAGACCAAGGACTCATTCGAGCTCCTACGAGCAGTACTTC.

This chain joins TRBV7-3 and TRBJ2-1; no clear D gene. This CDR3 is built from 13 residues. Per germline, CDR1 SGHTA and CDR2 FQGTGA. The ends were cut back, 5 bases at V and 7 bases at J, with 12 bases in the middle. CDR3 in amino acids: CASSTFKGNEQFF. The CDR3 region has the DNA TGTGCCAGCAGCACATTTAAGGGAAATGAGCAGTTCTTC.

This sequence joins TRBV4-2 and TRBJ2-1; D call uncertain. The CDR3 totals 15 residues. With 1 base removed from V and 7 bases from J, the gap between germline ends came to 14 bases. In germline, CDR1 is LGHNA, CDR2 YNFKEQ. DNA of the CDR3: TGTGCCAGCAGCCAAGCTTTGAAGCAGACGAATGAGCAGTTCTTC. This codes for CASSQALKQTNEQFF.

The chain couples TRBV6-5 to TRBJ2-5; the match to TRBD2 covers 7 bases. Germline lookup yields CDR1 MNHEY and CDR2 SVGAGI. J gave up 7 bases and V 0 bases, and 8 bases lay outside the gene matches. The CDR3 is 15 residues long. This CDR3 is CASSYSSGAGGTQYF. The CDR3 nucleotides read TGTGCCAGCAGTTACTCGAGCGGGGCCGGAGGGACCCAGTACTTC.

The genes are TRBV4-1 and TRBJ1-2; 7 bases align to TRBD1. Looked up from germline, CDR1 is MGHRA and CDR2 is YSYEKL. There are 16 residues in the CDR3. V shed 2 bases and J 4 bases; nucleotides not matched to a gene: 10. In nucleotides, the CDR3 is TGCGCCAGCAGCCAACGATACAGGGGTACTGGCTATGGCTACACCTTC. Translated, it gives CASSQRYRGTGYGYTF.

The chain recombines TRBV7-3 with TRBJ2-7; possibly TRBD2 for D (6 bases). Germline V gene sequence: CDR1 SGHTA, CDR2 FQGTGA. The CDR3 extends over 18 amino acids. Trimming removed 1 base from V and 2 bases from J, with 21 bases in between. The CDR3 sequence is CASSLSGSFGGETYEQYF. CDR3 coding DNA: TGTGCCAGCAGCTTAAGTGGTAGTTTTGGCGGGGAAACCTACGAGCAGTACTTC.

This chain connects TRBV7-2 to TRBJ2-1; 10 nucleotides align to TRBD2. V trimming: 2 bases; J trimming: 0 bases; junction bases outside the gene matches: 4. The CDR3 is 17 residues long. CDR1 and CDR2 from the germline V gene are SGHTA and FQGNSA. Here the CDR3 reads CASSLRTSGVSYNEQFF. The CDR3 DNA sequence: TGTGCCAGCAGCTTACGGACTAGCGGAGTCTCCTACAATGAGCAGTTCTTC.

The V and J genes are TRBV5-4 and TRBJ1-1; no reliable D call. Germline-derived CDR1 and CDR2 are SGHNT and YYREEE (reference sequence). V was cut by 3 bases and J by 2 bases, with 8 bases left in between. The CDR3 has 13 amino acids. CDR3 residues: CASSWEINTEAFF. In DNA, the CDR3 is TGTGCCAGCAGCTGGGAAATTAACACTGAAGCTTTCTTT.

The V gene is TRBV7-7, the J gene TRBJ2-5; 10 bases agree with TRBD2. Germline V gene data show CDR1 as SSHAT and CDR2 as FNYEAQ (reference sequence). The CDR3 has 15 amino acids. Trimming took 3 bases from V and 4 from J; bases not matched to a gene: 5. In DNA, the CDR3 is TGTGCCAGCAGCTTCAGCGGGGGGGTTAGAGAGACCCAGTACTTC. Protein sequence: CASSFSGGVRETQYF.

The chain's CDR3 is CASSRQGSEFNEQYF. CDR3 bases: TGTGCCAGCAGCCGTCAGGGCTCAGAATTCAACGAGCAGTACTTC. J is TRBJ2-7 and V is TRBV7-2, with a weak D call TRBD1 (5 bases). Trimming cost V 5 bases and J 5 bases, with 19 bases left between them. Germline V gene data show CDR1 as SGHTA and CDR2 as FQGNSA. The CDR3 totals 15 residues.

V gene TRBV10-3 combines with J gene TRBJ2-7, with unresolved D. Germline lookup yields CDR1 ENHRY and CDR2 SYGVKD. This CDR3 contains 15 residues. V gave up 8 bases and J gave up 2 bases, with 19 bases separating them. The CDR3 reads CAIWAGERRPYEQYF. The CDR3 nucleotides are TGTGCCATCTGGGCTGGCGAAAGGCGCCCCTACGAGCAGTACTTC.

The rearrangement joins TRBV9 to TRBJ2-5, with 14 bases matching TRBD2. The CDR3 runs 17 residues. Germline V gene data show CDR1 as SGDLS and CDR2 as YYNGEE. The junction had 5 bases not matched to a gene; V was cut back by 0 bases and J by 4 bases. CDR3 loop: CASSVGSGTSGGETQYF. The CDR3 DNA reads TGTGCCAGCAGCGTAGGTTCCGGGACTAGCGGGGGAGAGACCCAGTACTTC.

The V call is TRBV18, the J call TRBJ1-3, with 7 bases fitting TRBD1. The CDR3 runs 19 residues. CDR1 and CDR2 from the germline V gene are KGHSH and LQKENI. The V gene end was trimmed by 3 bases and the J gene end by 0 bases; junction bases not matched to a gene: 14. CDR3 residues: CASSPTGYWDSRSGNTIYF. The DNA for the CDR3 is TGTGCCAGCTCACCGACCGGATACTGGGACAGTCGCTCTGGAAACACCATATATTTT.

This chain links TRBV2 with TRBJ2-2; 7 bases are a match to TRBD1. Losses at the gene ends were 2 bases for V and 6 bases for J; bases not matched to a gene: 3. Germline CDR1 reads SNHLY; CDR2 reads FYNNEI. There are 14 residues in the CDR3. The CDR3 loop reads CASSERQGAGELFF. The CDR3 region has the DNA TGTGCCAGCAGTGAAAGGCAGGGGGCCGGGGAGCTGTTTTTT.

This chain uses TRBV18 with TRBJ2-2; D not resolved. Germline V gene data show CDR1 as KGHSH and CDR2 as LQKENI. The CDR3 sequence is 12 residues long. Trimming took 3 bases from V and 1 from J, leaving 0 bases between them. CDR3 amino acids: CASSPNTGELFF. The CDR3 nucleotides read TGTGCCAGCTCACCGAACACCGGGGAGCTGTTTTTT.

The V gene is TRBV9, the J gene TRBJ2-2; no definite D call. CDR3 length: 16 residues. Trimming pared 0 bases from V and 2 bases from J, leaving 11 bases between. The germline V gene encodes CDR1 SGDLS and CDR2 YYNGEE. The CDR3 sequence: CASSVAPGTNTGELFF. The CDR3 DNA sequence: TGTGCCAGCAGCGTAGCCCCCGGCACCAACACCGGGGAGCTGTTTTTT.

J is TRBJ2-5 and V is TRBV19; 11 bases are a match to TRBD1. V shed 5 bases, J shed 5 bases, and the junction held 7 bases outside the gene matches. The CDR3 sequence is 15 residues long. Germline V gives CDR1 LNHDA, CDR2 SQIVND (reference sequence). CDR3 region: CASSLRTGGIETQYF. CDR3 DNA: TGTGCCAGTAGTCTTCGGACAGGGGGCATTGAGACCCAGTACTTC.

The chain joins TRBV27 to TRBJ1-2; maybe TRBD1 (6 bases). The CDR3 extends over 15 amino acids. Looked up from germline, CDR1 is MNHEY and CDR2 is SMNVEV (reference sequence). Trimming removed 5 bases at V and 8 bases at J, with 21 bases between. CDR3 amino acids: CASSPYLGGTSGYTF. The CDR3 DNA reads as TGTGCCAGCAGTCCATATTTGGGGGGGACAAGCGGCTACACCTTC.

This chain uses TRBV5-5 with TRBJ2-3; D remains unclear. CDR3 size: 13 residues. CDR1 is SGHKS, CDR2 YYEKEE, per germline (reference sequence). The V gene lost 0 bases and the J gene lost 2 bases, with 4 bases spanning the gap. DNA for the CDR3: TGTGCCAGCAGCTTGGACTTCACAGATACGCAGTATTTT. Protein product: CASSLDFTDTQYF.